This TCR beta chain was sequenced during a study of shared clonotypes between healthy human individuals (dated by TCRdb to 2019 to 2021). With regard to the full study: The cohort included a few men and a couple of women between 18 and 49 years of age. For each donor, CD4 naive and CD4 memory were each given three plates, CD8 naive was given two plates, and CD8 memory was given one plate. To estimate repertoire size and how much clonotypes are shared between individuals, the study performed deep sequencing of blood TCR repertoires from five healthy adults. To increase sequencing depth and limit assay-specific biases, different laboratories used diverse techniques to prepare libraries and sequence TCR repertoires. Each donor's leukapheresis produced roughly between roughly 0.94 and 9.5 billion PBMCs.

This clone was counted only a few times. The antigen this receptor binds is unknown. Base qualities are missing; no much larger clone stands one base away. TCR CDR3 regions were amplified from genomic DNA by multiplex PCR using the deep immunoSEQ assay. For each cell subset, the extracted genomic DNA was distributed evenly across all wells of several immunoSEQ 96-well plates, and each plate served as one replicate. For sorted subsets, each replicate PCR was loaded with about 0.2 ug genomic DNA, equivalent to 30,000 or so T cell genomes. Purified libraries were quantified with a Qubit 3.0 fluorometer, sized on a Bioanalyzer 2100, and re-quantified with the KAPA Library Quantification kit. Each immunoSEQ 96-well plate was sequenced on its own single-read 150-cycle Illumina NextSeq 550 flow cell. As for how the authors treated the data: Because only junctional sequences without quality scores were contained in the immunoSEQ output, filtering matching that applied to full-length reads could not be performed. To assign V/J genes and CDR3, sequences were annotated against IMGT germline references using PyIR, a Python wrapper for IgBLAST v1.9. Reads were removed for weak V/J assignments (E-value above 1e-6), missing CDR3, stop codons, out-of-frame junctions, or ambiguous translated residues. V3J clonotypes were defined as sequences sharing an identical inferred V gene, J gene, and CDR3 amino acid sequence. Percentage overlap between repertoires was computed as shared unique clonotypes divided by the size of the smaller repertoire. RTK rarefaction, the Chao1 estimator, and Recon v2.1 estimates of unobserved clonotypes were used to assess repertoire richness. Generation probabilities for all TCRbeta clonotypes obtained by the gDNA method from a few donors were computed using OLGA. Entries here come from immuneACCESS through TCRdb and include only in-frame sequences with V and J called. Some clones fail to appear in such tables; in the studies checked, an unresolved V gene covers under half of the shortfall, and the cause of the remainder is unknown. From that table come the V and J calls and clone size; the DNA was used to work out D and trimming. This sample gives over a million clones in total; around 97% of them show up just once. 0.95% to 1.5% of the sample goes to the ten largest clones.

Between the V and J ends, shortened by 8 bases and 4 bases respectively, the junction contains 12 bases. CDR1 SNHLY and CDR2 FYNNEI were looked up in the germline V gene. The CDR3 starts with the cysteine, ends with the phenylalanine, and has 13 residues. Only CDR3 DNA remains: 39 bases, in frame from the first base. Overall study results and their limits: Larger estimated clonotype richness was generally found for naive subsets than for memory subsets. Based on pairwise subsampling, the degree of clonotype sharing among donors was expected to be affected by sequencing depth. Because the study included only a small number of donors, the genetic and exposure-history diversity represented was limited. Sampling was restricted to blood, and TCR repertoires in tissue are likely to differ from TCR repertoires in blood. Across four donors, approximately 4.9% of naive CD4, approximately 3.6% of naive CD8, under 2.5% of memory CD4, and 0.4% of memory CD8 clonotypes were shared. Compared with non-shared clonotypes, the clonotypes found in all four sorted-subset donors had higher generation probabilities. Even with the large sequencing depth, rarefaction of the sorted-subset datasets indicated that sequencing was incomplete.

The donors were healthy, HIV-negative adults who had no recently reported acute infections or vaccinations. Every donor was a Caucasian adult residing in Nashville, Tennessee, USA. CD4+ T cells were enriched by magnetic negative selection; naive cells were then positively selected on CD45RA, and the negative fraction formed the memory subset. Blood was obtained by leukapheresis, after which PBMCs were separated by Ficoll-Histopaque density gradient centrifugation and cryopreserved in liquid nitrogen vapor phase. Analytical flow cytometry was used to check the purity and quantity of each magnetically sorted T cell population. Genomic DNA was isolated from each sorted fraction and quantified by UV absorbance on a Nanodrop 2000c.

The receptor's source is a man aged 30 to 45 in good health. The rearrangement combines TRBV2 with TRBJ1-5, with no confidently assigned D gene. What was sequenced was naive CD4+ T cells sorted from blood. The cell subset or site label on this specimen signifies: CD45RA+ positively selected. The base sequence is TGTGCCAGCCTACAGATTCCGAATCAGCCCCAGCATTTT. Translated, this is CASLQIPNQPQHF.